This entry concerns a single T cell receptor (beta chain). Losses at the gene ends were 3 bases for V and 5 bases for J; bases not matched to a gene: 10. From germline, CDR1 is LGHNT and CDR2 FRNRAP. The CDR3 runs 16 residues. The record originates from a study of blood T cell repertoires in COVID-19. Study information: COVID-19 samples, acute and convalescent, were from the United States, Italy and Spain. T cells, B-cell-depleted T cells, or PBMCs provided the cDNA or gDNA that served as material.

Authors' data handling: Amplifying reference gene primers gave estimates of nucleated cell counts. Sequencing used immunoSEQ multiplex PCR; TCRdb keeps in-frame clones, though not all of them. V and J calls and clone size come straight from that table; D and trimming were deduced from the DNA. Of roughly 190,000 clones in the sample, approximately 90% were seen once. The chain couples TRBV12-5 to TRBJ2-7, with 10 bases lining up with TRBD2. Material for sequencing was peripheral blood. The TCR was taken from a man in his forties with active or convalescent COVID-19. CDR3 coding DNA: TGTGCTAGTGGTTTCGGGAGCGGGAGGGCAAATAACGAGCAGTACTTC. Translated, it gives CASGFGSGRANNEQYF.